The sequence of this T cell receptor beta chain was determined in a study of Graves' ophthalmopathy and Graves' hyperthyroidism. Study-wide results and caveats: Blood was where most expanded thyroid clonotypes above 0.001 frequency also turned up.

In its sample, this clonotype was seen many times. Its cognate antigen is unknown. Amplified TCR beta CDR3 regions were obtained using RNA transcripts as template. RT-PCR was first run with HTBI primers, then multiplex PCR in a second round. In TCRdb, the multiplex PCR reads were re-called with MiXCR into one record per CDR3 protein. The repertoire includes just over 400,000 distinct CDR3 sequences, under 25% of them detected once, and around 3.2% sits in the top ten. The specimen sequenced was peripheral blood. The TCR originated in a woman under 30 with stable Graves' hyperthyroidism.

In nucleotides, the CDR3 is TGTGCCGGAAAAACAGGGTTATCCTACGAGCAGTACTTC. It encodes CAGKTGLSYEQYF. This rearrangement joins TRBV19 to TRBJ2-7; D may be TRBD1 (6 bases). This CDR3 region has 13 residues. Germline V gives CDR1 LNHDA, CDR2 SQIVND (reference sequence). V was clipped by 11 bases and J by 1 base, with 15 bases between them.